A selection of T cell receptor beta chains follows, all from one sample in a study of blood T cell repertoires in COVID-19. The table came from immunoSEQ multiplex PCR; TCRdb's copy has only in-frame clones and leaves some out. The sample yields about 53,000 clones, 65% to 85% seen once. The sequenced sample was peripheral blood. The receptors were sampled from a man between 65 and 85 years old with active or convalescent COVID-19. CDR3s include the opening cysteine and the closing phenylalanine or tryptophan. Each record gives: D gene, J gene, V gene, clone size, CDR3 DNA, CDR3 protein. The D gene is left open where the match is weak. Rows give clone size only sometimes, using once, few, many, or a class for an expanded clone.

NA | TRBJ1-1 | TRBV15 | many | TGTGCCACCAGCAGCCCGGAAGGGGCTGGCACTGAAGCTTTCTTT | CATSSPEGAGTEAFF
TRBD1 | TRBJ1-6 | TRBV27 | NA | TGTGCCAGCAGTCGCCAGACAGGGGCGGATTCACCCCTCCACTTT | CASSRQTGADSPLHF
TRBD1 | TRBJ1-6 | TRBV9 | NA | TGTGCCAGCAGCGACAGGGGGCGGCATTCACCCCTCCACTTT | CASSDRGRHSPLHF
TRBD1 | TRBJ2-5 | TRBV5-6 | few | TGTGCCAGCATGAGATCAGGGGGCAACAAAGAGACCCAGTACTTC | CASMRSGGNKETQYF
NA | TRBJ2-3 | TRBV18 | NA | TGTGCCAGCTCACCACCGGATTGGGCAGGGTCCGCAGATACGCAGTATTTT | CASSPPDWAGSADTQYF
TRBD1 | TRBJ2-7 | TRBV19 | NA | TGTGCCAGTAGTTTACCAGGGGGCTACGAGCAGTACTTC | CASSLPGGYEQYF
NA | TRBJ1-2 | TRBV19 | NA | TGTGCCAGTAGCATCGGGAGGGATGGCTACACCTTC | CASSIGRDGYTF
TRBD2 | TRBJ2-1 | TRBV19 | NA | TGTGCCAGTAGTGTCGCCCGGGGACTAGCGGGAACCTACAATGAGCAGTTCTTC | CASSVARGLAGTYNEQFF
TRBD2 | TRBJ2-1 | TRBV3-1/TRBV3-2 | NA | TGTGCCAGCAGCCATGCGGGAGAGATCAATGAGCAGTTCTTC | CASSHAGEINEQFF
TRBD2 | TRBJ2-1 | TRBV5-1 | NA | TGCGCCAGCAGCTTCTCGGGGGGGCCGCAGAATGAGCAGTTCTTC | CASSFSGGPQNEQFF
TRBD1 | TRBJ1-6 | TRBV4-3 | few | TGCGCCAGCAGCCAGGGCTCTCGGACAGGGCTACAATTT | CASSQGSRTGLQF
TRBD1 | TRBJ2-7 | TRBV4-3 | NA | TGCGCCAGCAGCCAAGAAGCAGGGGGCTACGAGCAGTACTTC | CASSQEAGGYEQYF
NA | TRBJ2-2 | TRBV4-2 | NA | TGTGCCAGCAGCTACGAGACAGATACCGGGGAGCTGTTTTTT | CASSYETDTGELFF
TRBD2 | TRBJ2-4 | TRBV6-2/TRBV6-3 | NA | TGTGCCAGCAGTTCGGTCCGGGAGGGATTAAACATTCAGTACTTC | CASSSVREGLNIQYF
TRBD2 | TRBJ2-2 | TRBV11-2 | NA | TGTGCCAGCAGCTTAGAGTGGCCGGGAGGTGGGGAGCTGTTTTTT | CASSLEWPGGGELFF
NA | TRBJ1-5 | TRBV2 | NA | TGTGCCAGCAGTGCGAGCAATCAGCCCCAGCATTTT | CASSASNQPQHF
NA | TRBJ1-6 | TRBV27 | NA | TGTGCCAGCAAGTCTACGGGTTACTATAATTCACCCCTCCACTTT | CASKSTGYYNSPLHF
NA | TRBJ2-3 | TRBV7-8 | NA | TGTGCCAGCAGCTTAGCGTTGAGAACAGATACGCAGTATTTT | CASSLALRTDTQYF
NA | TRBJ2-1 | TRBV7-2 | NA | TGTGCCAGCAGCACCAGACGAGAGGATGAGCAGTTCTTC | CASSTRREDEQFF
NA | TRBJ2-3 | TRBV7-2 | NA | TGTGCCAGCAGCTTAGAAGCCAGACTCACAGATACGCAGTATTTT | CASSLEARLTDTQYF
TRBD1 | TRBJ1-2 | TRBV28 | NA | TGTGCCAGCAGTTCGGGGCGGACAGGGGGAAGTTATGGCTACACCTTC | CASSSGRTGGSYGYTF
NA | TRBJ1-2 | TRBV28 | NA | TGTGCCAGCAGTCTCATCAGGGGAAATGGCTACACCTTC | CASSLIRGNGYTF
NA | TRBJ2-1 | TRBV7-2 | few | TGTGCCAGCAGCTTAGGAACAGGCAATCAAAATGAGCAGTTCTTC | CASSLGTGNQNEQFF
TRBD1 | TRBJ2-7 | TRBV29-1 | NA | TGCAGCGTTATACCGAAGGACAGGGATTACGAGCAGTACTTC | CSVIPKDRDYEQYF
NA | TRBJ1-2 | TRBV6-5 | NA | TGTGCCAGCCCGATGGACCAAGGGGAGGTCTACACCTTC | CASPMDQGEVYTF
TRBD1 | TRBJ1-2 | TRBV7-3 | NA | TGTGCCAGCAGCCTGAACAGGGGGAACGGTTATGGCTACACCTTC | CASSLNRGNGYGYTF
NA | TRBJ2-1 | TRBV19 | NA | TGTGCCAGTAGCGCTGCGCGGTGGGGCCCTAATGAGCAGTTCTTC | CASSAARWGPNEQFF
NA | TRBJ2-7 | TRBV12-5 | few | TGTGCTAGTGGTTTGGTAGGGGGCTCCTACGAGCAGTACTTC | CASGLVGGSYEQYF
NA | TRBJ2-3 | TRBV7-9 | NA | TGTGCCAGCAGCTTGTCGGGGGGCTACTTCACAGATACGCAGTATTTT | CASSLSGGYFTDTQYF
TRBD1 | TRBJ1-6 | TRBV6-2/TRBV6-3 | once | TGTGCCAGCAGCTCCGGAGGGACAGGGGATCGGCAAGTCCTCCACTTT | CASSSGGTGDRQVLHF
NA | TRBJ1-1 | TRBV6-5 | NA | TGTGCCAGCAGAAAAGGGGGAAGGACTGAAGCTTTCTTT | CASRKGGRTEAFF
NA | TRBJ1-1 | TRBV12-3/TRBV12-4 | NA | TGTGCCAGCAGTACTTTCAGGGGTACTGAAGCTTTCTTT | CASSTFRGTEAFF
NA | TRBJ2-1 | TRBV9 | NA | TGTGCCAGCAGCGTAGGACGGGGGATTTACAATGAGCAGTTCTTC | CASSVGRGIYNEQFF
NA | TRBJ1-5 | TRBV6-5 | NA | TGTGCCAGCACCTACAGTAGCAATCAGCCCCAGCATTTT | CASTYSSNQPQHF
TRBD1 | TRBJ2-3 | TRBV7-2 | NA | TGTGCCAGCAGCTTGCCACAGGGGTCGCGGGCAGATACGCAGTATTTT | CASSLPQGSRADTQYF
TRBD1 | TRBJ1-2 | TRBV7-2 | NA | TGTGCCAGCAGCTCCCCGGACAGGGGAAACTATGGCTACACCTTC | CASSSPDRGNYGYTF
NA | TRBJ1-1 | TRBV3-1/TRBV3-2 | NA | TGTGCCAGCAGCCAAGAGAGGAGGGGCATGAACACTGAAGCTTTCTTT | CASSQERRGMNTEAFF
NA | TRBJ2-1 | TRBV5-5 | NA | TGTGCCAGCAGTCTAACAGAAAACGAGTTCTTC | CASSLTENEFF